This T cell receptor (beta chain) was sequenced during a study of a mutant IDH1 vaccine in newly diagnosed glioma. Assay: immunoSEQ multiplex PCR; the TCRdb copy retains only in-frame clones and omits some. In the table there are more than 35,000 clones, about 75% of which are singletons. The CDR3 contains 14 residues. Germline CDR1 MNHEY, CDR2 SVGAGI. Trimming removed 6 bases from V and 7 bases from J, with 18 bases in between. Of note for this clone: Its matching antigen is unknown.

The time point was: week 47, end of study. The vaccine gave 300 ug of a 20-mer mutant IDH1 peptide subcutaneously per dose. Administration of eight vaccinations to patients took place in weeks 1, 3, 5, 7, 11, 15, 19, 23. This TCR came from a man aged 35 to 55 with glioma. Sequenced here: PBMCs, sampled from a glioma patient whose treatment included an IDH1 peptide vaccine. J is TRBJ1-2 and V is TRBV6-5, with D uncertain. The CDR3 bases are TGTGCCAGCAGCCAAGGACCGGCGGCTGGTGGCTACACCTTC. The encoded protein is CASSQGPAAGGYTF.